This T cell receptor beta chain comes out of a study of blood T cell repertoires in COVID-19. Study-level background: Collection of acute and convalescent COVID-19 samples took place in the United States, Italy and Spain. The cDNA or gDNA used as material had been derived from T cells, B-cell-depleted T cells, or PBMCs.

Germline trimming cut 2 bases from V and 4 bases from J; bases unmatched to any gene: 2. The CDR3 runs to 14 residues. Germline CDR1 is MNHEY and CDR2 is SMNVEV (reference sequence). Measured with immunoSEQ multiplex PCR; TCRdb has only the in-frame clones, and not every one. The table has roughly 200,000 clones, roughly 89% seen once. The sample comprised peripheral blood. The gene calls are TRBV27 and TRBJ1-1, with 9 bases that match TRBD1. The sequence came from a man in his forties with acute or convalescent COVID-19. The CDR3 loop reads CASSLRTGATEAFF. For the CDR3, the DNA is TGTGCCAGCAGTTTAAGGACAGGGGCCACTGAAGCTTTCTTT.